The rows below give T cell receptor beta chains drawn from one sample of a study of blood T cell repertoires in COVID-19. Clones were read by immunoSEQ multiplex PCR, and TCRdb kept only the in-frame ones, dropping some. This table holds 250,000 to 350,000 clones, 70% to 90% found once. The source material was peripheral blood. The source is a man younger than 30 who had recovered from COVID-19. CDR3s include the opening cysteine and the closing phenylalanine or tryptophan. Each record gives: V gene, J gene, D gene, clone size, CDR3 DNA, CDR3 protein. D genes are given only for firm matches. Rows may omit the clone size; those that give it use once, few, many or a size class.

v_call: TRBV19; j_call: TRBJ2-1; d_call: -; clone_size: -; cdr3_nt: TGTGCCAGTAGTATTGGAGACAATGAGCAGTTCTTC; cdr3_aa: CASSIGDNEQFF
v_call: TRBV7-2; j_call: TRBJ1-6; d_call: -; clone_size: -; cdr3_nt: TGTGCCAGCAGCTTAGGACAGAATTCACCCCTCCACTTT; cdr3_aa: CASSLGQNSPLHF
v_call: TRBV4-3; j_call: TRBJ1-1; d_call: TRBD1; clone_size: -; cdr3_nt: TGCGCCAGCAGCCAAGATTTCAGGGGGGACACTGAAGCTTTCTTT; cdr3_aa: CASSQDFRGDTEAFF
v_call: TRBV7-9; j_call: TRBJ1-2; d_call: -; clone_size: -; cdr3_nt: TGTGCCAGCATGGGCGTGAACTATGGCTACACCTTC; cdr3_aa: CASMGVNYGYTF
v_call: TRBV3-1/TRBV3-2; j_call: TRBJ2-7; d_call: -; clone_size: -; cdr3_nt: TGTGCCAGCAGCCAGGGTACTACCTTTCTCGGGGAGCAGTACTTC; cdr3_aa: CASSQGTTFLGEQYF
v_call: TRBV25-1; j_call: TRBJ1-6; d_call: TRBD1; clone_size: -; cdr3_nt: TGTGCCAGCAGTTACCTCGACAGGGGAAATTCACCCCTCCACTTT; cdr3_aa: CASSYLDRGNSPLHF
v_call: TRBV29-1; j_call: TRBJ2-1; d_call: TRBD1; clone_size: -; cdr3_nt: TGCAGCGTTTCAGGGGGCGATGAGCAGTTCTTC; cdr3_aa: CSVSGGDEQFF
v_call: TRBV10-2; j_call: TRBJ1-1; d_call: TRBD1; clone_size: -; cdr3_nt: TGCGCCAGCATAAGACAGGGAGGGAACACTGAAGCTTTCTTT; cdr3_aa: CASIRQGGNTEAFF
v_call: TRBV7-6; j_call: TRBJ1-3; d_call: TRBD1; clone_size: -; cdr3_nt: TGTGCCAGCAGCGCGGACAGGGCAAGTGGAAACACCATATATTTT; cdr3_aa: CASSADRASGNTIYF
v_call: TRBV3-1/TRBV3-2; j_call: TRBJ2-1; d_call: TRBD2; clone_size: -; cdr3_nt: TGTGCCAGCAGCCATACGATCCTAGCGGGGGCATACAATGAGCAGTTCTTC; cdr3_aa: CASSHTILAGAYNEQFF
v_call: TRBV14; j_call: TRBJ2-3; d_call: TRBD2; clone_size: -; cdr3_nt: TGTGCCAGCAACCCGGGACTAGCGGGGAGCACAGATACGCAGTATTTT; cdr3_aa: CASNPGLAGSTDTQYF
v_call: TRBV7-8; j_call: TRBJ2-1; d_call: -; clone_size: -; cdr3_nt: TGTGCCAGCAGCTTACCTCTCACTCACTACAATGAGCAGTTCTTC; cdr3_aa: CASSLPLTHYNEQFF
v_call: TRBV15; j_call: TRBJ2-1; d_call: -; clone_size: -; cdr3_nt: TGTGCCACCAGCAGGGACCTCATAGGGAGCAATGAGCAGTTCTTC; cdr3_aa: CATSRDLIGSNEQFF
v_call: TRBV18; j_call: TRBJ2-6; d_call: -; clone_size: -; cdr3_nt: TGTGCCAGTTCATCGACGGTGGAGAATGGGGCCAACGTCCTGACTTTC; cdr3_aa: CASSSTVENGANVLTF
v_call: TRBV9; j_call: TRBJ2-1; d_call: TRBD2; clone_size: -; cdr3_nt: TGTGCCAGCAGCGGTGACGGGGAGGGCTGGAATGAGCAGTTCTTC; cdr3_aa: CASSGDGEGWNEQFF
v_call: TRBV27; j_call: TRBJ1-6; d_call: -; clone_size: -; cdr3_nt: TGTGCCAGCAGTCCAGGATTTAATTCACCCCTCCACTTT; cdr3_aa: CASSPGFNSPLHF
v_call: TRBV5-6; j_call: TRBJ2-7; d_call: TRBD1; clone_size: -; cdr3_nt: TGTGCCAGTAAAAAACAGGGGAGCGAGCAGTACTTC; cdr3_aa: CASKKQGSEQYF
v_call: TRBV18; j_call: TRBJ1-2; d_call: -; clone_size: -; cdr3_nt: TGTGCCAGCTCCCAGACGACAGACCGCTATGGCTACACCTTC; cdr3_aa: CASSQTTDRYGYTF
v_call: TRBV15; j_call: TRBJ1-1; d_call: -; clone_size: -; cdr3_nt: TGTGCCACCAGCAGAGATAAGGCAGGGGCCCTCACTGAAGCTTTCTTT; cdr3_aa: CATSRDKAGALTEAFF
v_call: TRBV5-1; j_call: TRBJ1-6; d_call: -; clone_size: -; cdr3_nt: TGCGCCAGCAGCTCGGGTCATAATTCACCCCTCCACTTT; cdr3_aa: CASSSGHNSPLHF
v_call: TRBV7-9; j_call: TRBJ1-1; d_call: -; clone_size: few; cdr3_nt: TGTGCCAGCAGCTTAGCGGAGGGGATGAACACTGAAGCTTTCTTT; cdr3_aa: CASSLAEGMNTEAFF
v_call: TRBV19; j_call: TRBJ2-3; d_call: -; clone_size: -; cdr3_nt: TGTGCCAGTAGTATCGCGGGGACAGATACGCAGTATTTT; cdr3_aa: CASSIAGTDTQYF
v_call: TRBV3-1/TRBV3-2; j_call: TRBJ2-1; d_call: -; clone_size: -; cdr3_nt: TGTGCCAGCAGCCGACAACTAGTAAACAATGAGCAGTTCTTC; cdr3_aa: CASSRQLVNNEQFF
v_call: TRBV27; j_call: TRBJ1-1; d_call: -; clone_size: -; cdr3_nt: TGTGCCAGCAGTCCGATCGGGAACACTGAAGCTTTCTTT; cdr3_aa: CASSPIGNTEAFF
v_call: TRBV19; j_call: TRBJ1-1; d_call: -; clone_size: -; cdr3_nt: TGTGCCAGTATGCCCTCAGGCTACACTGAAGCTTTCTTT; cdr3_aa: CASMPSGYTEAFF
v_call: TRBV4-3; j_call: TRBJ2-3; d_call: -; clone_size: -; cdr3_nt: TGCGAGGCTACAGGGCACAGCACAGATACGCAGTATTTT; cdr3_aa: CEATGHSTDTQYF
v_call: TRBV30; j_call: TRBJ2-5; d_call: -; clone_size: -; cdr3_nt: TGTGCCTGGGAAAAGGGGCTAGATGGGACCCAGTACTTC; cdr3_aa: CAWEKGLDGTQYF
v_call: TRBV2; j_call: TRBJ2-3; d_call: TRBD2; clone_size: -; cdr3_nt: TGTGCCGGTCTTTTAGCGGGGGGGCCAGATACGCAGTATTTT; cdr3_aa: CAGLLAGGPDTQYF
v_call: TRBV24-1; j_call: TRBJ2-5; d_call: TRBD2; clone_size: -; cdr3_nt: TGTGCCACCAGTGTTGGACTAGCGGGGGAAGAGACCCAGTACTTC; cdr3_aa: CATSVGLAGEETQYF
v_call: TRBV7-9; j_call: TRBJ1-5; d_call: TRBD1; clone_size: -; cdr3_nt: TGTGCCAGCAGCCACCCGGGACAGGGGGATCAGCCCCAGCATTTT; cdr3_aa: CASSHPGQGDQPQHF
v_call: TRBV6-5; j_call: TRBJ2-5; d_call: -; clone_size: -; cdr3_nt: TGTGCCAGCACCCCCCCCGGGGATGAAGAGACCCAGTACTTC; cdr3_aa: CASTPPGDEETQYF
v_call: TRBV18; j_call: TRBJ1-2; d_call: TRBD1; clone_size: -; cdr3_nt: TGTGCCAGCTCACCTAGGACAGGGGATTCGGTGTTGTATGGCTACACCTTC; cdr3_aa: CASSPRTGDSVLYGYTF
v_call: TRBV19; j_call: TRBJ2-1; d_call: -; clone_size: -; cdr3_nt: TGTGCCAGTATATCGGTTGCAGGCCTTGTCAATGAGCAGTTCTTC; cdr3_aa: CASISVAGLVNEQFF
v_call: TRBV10-2; j_call: TRBJ2-1; d_call: -; clone_size: -; cdr3_nt: TGCGCCAGCAGAAAAGGGGAATGGAAGCAGTTCTTC; cdr3_aa: CASRKGEWKQFF
v_call: TRBV6-5; j_call: TRBJ1-2; d_call: -; clone_size: -; cdr3_nt: TGTGCCACCTTCCGACTGGGTGATGGCTACACCTTC; cdr3_aa: CATFRLGDGYTF
v_call: TRBV7-3; j_call: TRBJ2-1; d_call: TRBD2; clone_size: -; cdr3_nt: TGTGCCAGCAGCTCCCAGGGGCGCGGGAGGGCCGATAATGAGCAGTTCTTC; cdr3_aa: CASSSQGRGRADNEQFF
v_call: TRBV5-6; j_call: TRBJ2-2; d_call: TRBD2; clone_size: -; cdr3_nt: TGTGCCAGCAGCTTGTGGACTAGCGGGACTGGGGAGCTGTTTTTT; cdr3_aa: CASSLWTSGTGELFF
v_call: TRBV9; j_call: TRBJ1-2; d_call: -; clone_size: -; cdr3_nt: TGTGCCAGCAGCGTCGGAGATAACTATGGCTACACCTTC; cdr3_aa: CASSVGDNYGYTF
v_call: TRBV5-1; j_call: TRBJ2-7; d_call: TRBD1; clone_size: -; cdr3_nt: TGCGCCAGCAGCTTGGCCTGGGACAGGGGGTACGAGCAGTACTTC; cdr3_aa: CASSLAWDRGYEQYF
v_call: TRBV3-1/TRBV3-2; j_call: TRBJ2-1; d_call: -; clone_size: -; cdr3_nt: TGTGCCAGCAGCCGGGCTAATGAGCAGTTCTTC; cdr3_aa: CASSRANEQFF
v_call: TRBV7-2; j_call: TRBJ2-3; d_call: TRBD2; clone_size: -; cdr3_nt: TGTGCCAGCAGCTTGACTAGCGGGTCTCAACCCACAGATACGCAGTATTTT; cdr3_aa: CASSLTSGSQPTDTQYF
v_call: TRBV10-3; j_call: TRBJ2-7; d_call: TRBD2; clone_size: -; cdr3_nt: TGTGCCATCAGTACCGAGACTAGCGGGAGTGGGAACGAGCAGTACTTC; cdr3_aa: CAISTETSGSGNEQYF
v_call: TRBV30; j_call: TRBJ2-1; d_call: -; clone_size: -; cdr3_nt: TGTGCCTGGAGTGGGGCGGACTTGCAGATCTTC; cdr3_aa: CAWSGADLQIF
v_call: TRBV6-1; j_call: TRBJ2-7; d_call: -; clone_size: -; cdr3_nt: TGTGCCAGCAGTGAAGCTGGCCTAGTCGTCCACGAGCAGTACTTC; cdr3_aa: CASSEAGLVVHEQYF
v_call: TRBV13; j_call: TRBJ1-2; d_call: -; clone_size: -; cdr3_nt: TGTGCCAGCAGCTTACCCGGACAGCACTATGGCTACACCTTC; cdr3_aa: CASSLPGQHYGYTF
v_call: TRBV28; j_call: TRBJ1-1; d_call: TRBD1; clone_size: -; cdr3_nt: TGTGCCAGCAGTTTATCGTGGGGGACAGTGGCGAACACTGAAGCTTTCTTT; cdr3_aa: CASSLSWGTVANTEAFF
v_call: TRBV30; j_call: TRBJ1-1; d_call: -; clone_size: -; cdr3_nt: TGTGCCTGGAGTGCGGCAGGGGAGACTGAAGCTTTCTTT; cdr3_aa: CAWSAAGETEAFF
v_call: TRBV3-1/TRBV3-2; j_call: TRBJ2-3; d_call: TRBD1; clone_size: -; cdr3_nt: TGTGCCAGCAGTTCAGGGACAGGACTACACACAGATACGCAGTATTTT; cdr3_aa: CASSSGTGLHTDTQYF
v_call: TRBV3-1/TRBV3-2; j_call: TRBJ2-7; d_call: TRBD2; clone_size: -; cdr3_nt: TGTGCCAGCAGCCGAGTAGGGGAGGGGTCCTACGAGCAGTACTTC; cdr3_aa: CASSRVGEGSYEQYF
v_call: TRBV5-4; j_call: TRBJ2-4; d_call: -; clone_size: -; cdr3_nt: TGTGCCAGCAGCCCTCAGGGCTCATCCAAAAACATTCAGTACTTC; cdr3_aa: CASSPQGSSKNIQYF
v_call: TRBV5-1; j_call: TRBJ2-1; d_call: TRBD1; clone_size: once; cdr3_nt: TGCGCCAGCAGGGAGACAGGGGTCTACAATGAGCAGTTCTTC; cdr3_aa: CASRETGVYNEQFF
v_call: TRBV6-5; j_call: TRBJ1-1; d_call: -; clone_size: -; cdr3_nt: TGTGCCAGCAGTTACACAATCGGGGATGAAGCTTTCTTT; cdr3_aa: CASSYTIGDEAFF
v_call: TRBV5-6; j_call: TRBJ2-2; d_call: -; clone_size: -; cdr3_nt: TGTGCCAGCAGCTCCTCCCGGGACACCGGGGAGCTGTTTTTT; cdr3_aa: CASSSSRDTGELFF
v_call: TRBV5-6; j_call: TRBJ2-7; d_call: TRBD2; clone_size: -; cdr3_nt: TGTGCCAGCAGCCCCCTTGGACTAGCGGTCTTCTACGAGCAGTACTTC; cdr3_aa: CASSPLGLAVFYEQYF
v_call: TRBV27; j_call: TRBJ1-6; d_call: TRBD1; clone_size: -; cdr3_nt: TGTGCCAGCAGTCCGCAGGGGGCCTCGGGAAATTCACCCCTCCACTTT; cdr3_aa: CASSPQGASGNSPLHF
v_call: TRBV4-3; j_call: TRBJ1-1; d_call: -; clone_size: -; cdr3_nt: TGCGCCAGCAGCCAAGGGGAGGGATTGAACACTGAAGCTTTCTTT; cdr3_aa: CASSQGEGLNTEAFF
v_call: TRBV5-1; j_call: TRBJ2-1; d_call: TRBD1; clone_size: -; cdr3_nt: TGCGCCAGCAGCTGGGGACAGAACAATGAGCAGTTCTTC; cdr3_aa: CASSWGQNNEQFF
v_call: TRBV6-5; j_call: TRBJ2-3; d_call: -; clone_size: -; cdr3_nt: TGTGCCAGCGGGGGCTTGGCGGCCACAGATACGCAGTATTTT; cdr3_aa: CASGGLAATDTQYF
v_call: TRBV5-1; j_call: TRBJ2-5; d_call: -; clone_size: -; cdr3_nt: TGCGCCAGCAGCGGTTGGGAGCGGAAGCAAGAGACCCAGTACTTC; cdr3_aa: CASSGWERKQETQYF